These 17 T cell receptor beta chains were sequenced from one sample in a study of OX40 agonist ivuxolimab in advanced cancers. The library was built by means of the immunoSEQ multiplex PCR assay. TCRdb limited this immuneACCESS table to in-frame rearrangements with V and J called. A share of clones is missing; checked studies link under half to unresolved V genes, and the rest is unexplained. The sample table shows over 50,000 clones, and over 80% are seen once. The leading ten clones occupy approximately 4.1% of the sample. The sample here was CD4+ or CD8+ T cells sorted from blood, taken in a trial of the OX40 agonist ivuxolimab. Every receptor here comes from an adult with an advanced solid tumor such as melanoma, head and neck, liver or kidney cancer.

The genes are TRBV7-8 and TRBJ1-3; D not certain. CDR1 and CDR2 (germline): SGHVS, FQNEAQ. V was cut by 1 base and J by 4 bases, with 14 bases left in between. The length of the CDR3 is 16 residues. The CDR3, as DNA: TGTGCCAGCAGCTTAGTGCGTAGGGTTGAAGGAAACACCATATATTTT. It specifies CASSLVRRVEGNTIYF.

The chain recombines TRBV28 with TRBJ2-3; possibly TRBD2 for D (5 bases). Germline V gene data show CDR1 as MDHEN and CDR2 as SYDVKM. V was cut by 5 bases and J by 4 bases, with 10 bases left in between. The CDR3 contains 13 residues. CDR3 in amino acids: CASSTRTADTQYF. The DNA for the CDR3 is TGTGCCAGCAGTACACGGACTGCAGATACGCAGTATTTT.

In DNA form, the CDR3 reads TGTGCCAGCAGGGATGGGCTGGCGGGGACCCAGTACTTC. Protein sequence: CASRDGLAGTQYF. The chain links TRBV5-8 to TRBJ2-5, with a weak D call TRBD2 (5 bases). V was cut by 5 bases and J by 7 bases, with 15 bases left in between. There are 13 residues in the CDR3. Germline CDR1 reads SGHTS; CDR2 reads YDEGEE.

The rearrangement uses TRBV5-5 and TRBJ1-1; D is possibly TRBD1 (6 bases). CDR1 SGHKS and CDR2 YYEKEE come from the germline V gene (reference sequence). The CDR3 runs to 15 residues. Trimming shortened V by 5 bases and J by 5 bases, and 19 bases separated the two germline ends. This CDR3 is CASSRTSGTRTEAFF. The CDR3 DNA reads as TGTGCCAGCAGTAGAACTTCCGGGACAAGGACTGAAGCTTTCTTT.

This chain links TRBV7-9 with TRBJ1-5; D is perhaps TRBD1 (6 bases). Trimming took off 5 bases at V and 6 bases at J, with 17 bases between the two ends. Germline CDR1 SEHNR, CDR2 FQNEAQ (reference sequence). The CDR3 spans 15 residues. CDR3 in DNA: TGTGCCAGCAGCCAAGATCGGGGGCTCACTCAGCCCCAGCATTTT. Its protein product is CASSQDRGLTQPQHF.

This clone occurred a few times. The V call is TRBV7-2, the J call TRBJ1-2; 8 nucleotides agree with TRBD1. V dropped 1 base and J dropped 4; count of bases not matched to a gene: 2. The CDR3 is 14 residues long. Looked up from germline, CDR1 is SGHTA and CDR2 is FQGNSA. This chain's CDR3 is CASSLGDRTYGYTF. CDR3 nucleotides: TGTGCCAGCAGCTTAGGGGACAGGACCTATGGCTACACCTTC.

This chain links TRBV7-8 with TRBJ1-5, with 7 bases fitting TRBD1. Trimming cost V 2 bases and J 1 base; bases outside gene matches: 11. Germline-derived CDR1 and CDR2 are SGHVS and FQNEAQ. CDR3 length: 18 residues. CDR3 sequence: CASSLFGQDRRSNQPQHF. CDR3 DNA sequence: TGTGCCAGCAGCTTATTTGGACAGGATCGCCGAAGCAATCAGCCCCAGCATTTT.

The CDR3 DNA sequence: TGTGCCAGCAGTTACGGGGGGGGGACTAGCGGGTACGAGCAGTACTTC. It specifies CASSYGGGTSGYEQYF. V is TRBV6-6 and J is TRBJ2-7; 12 nucleotides match TRBD2. The CDR3 totals 16 residues. CDR1 MNHNY and CDR2 SVGAGI come from the germline V gene (reference sequence). The V segment lost 2 bases and the J segment 4 bases; nucleotides outside the gene matches: 6.

This rearrangement joins TRBV15 to TRBJ2-7, with no clear D. The CDR3 covers 13 residues. V was trimmed by 1 base and J by 3 bases, leaving 7 bases between them. Germline values: CDR1 LNHNV, CDR2 YYDKDF (reference sequence). The CDR3: CATSRGGLYEQYF. CDR3 in DNA: TGTGCCACCAGCAGAGGGGGTCTCTACGAGCAGTACTTC.

The chain uses TRBV6-5 and TRBJ1-5; no reliable D call. The V gene lost 10 bases and the J gene lost 2 bases, with 12 bases spanning the gap. The length of the CDR3 is 13 residues. Germline V gene sequence: CDR1 MNHEY, CDR2 SVGAGI. For the CDR3, the DNA is TGTGCCACGAGGGAGGTGGGCAATCAGCCCCAGCATTTT. Protein: CATREVGNQPQHF.

This chain connects TRBV5-1 to TRBJ2-5, with 8 nucleotides matching TRBD2. The germline V gene has CDR1 SGHRS and CDR2 YFSETQ. The CDR3 extends over 13 amino acids. Trimming removed 4 bases from V and 5 bases from J; junction bases left unmatched: 4. The CDR3 sequence is CASSPGGGETQYF. CDR3 sequence (DNA): TGCGCCAGCAGCCCGGGAGGGGGGGAGACCCAGTACTTC.

The chain recombines TRBV23-1 with TRBJ2-7, with no clear D. TRBV23-1 is recorded as an ORF, its role being uncertain. The CDR3 length is 11 residues. Trimming took 6 bases from V and 4 from J, leaving 7 bases between them. CDR3 DNA: TGCGCCAGCAGGAGGCCTTACGAGCAGTACTTC. As protein: CASRRPYEQYF.

The V and J genes are TRBV7-8 and TRBJ1-4; D not certain. The CDR3 spans 13 residues. V gave up 6 bases and J gave up 8 bases, with 13 bases separating them. CDR1 SGHVS and CDR2 FQNEAQ come from the germline V gene. CDR3 region: CASRRNQVEKLFF. In DNA form, the CDR3 reads TGTGCCAGCAGACGTAACCAGGTGGAAAAACTGTTTTTT.

This chain connects TRBV19 to TRBJ1-4, with 8 bases lining up with TRBD1. J was trimmed by 5 bases and V by 5 bases; bases with no gene match: 7. This CDR3 has 15 residues. CDR1 LNHDA and CDR2 SQIVND come from the germline V gene (reference sequence). Here the CDR3 DNA reads TGTGCCAGTAGTGGAAGGACAGGGAACAATGAAAAACTGTTTTTT. Its translation is CASSGRTGNNEKLFF.

This chain connects TRBV4-2 to TRBJ2-7, with 9 bases aligning to TRBD1. This CDR3 contains 16 residues. Germline V gene data show CDR1 as LGHNA and CDR2 as YNFKEQ. The V segment lost 3 bases and the J segment 6 bases; nucleotides outside the gene matches: 12. The CDR3 is CASSHPQGAHPTEQYF. The CDR3 DNA reads TGTGCCAGCAGCCACCCACAGGGGGCGCATCCCACCGAGCAGTACTTC.

V usage is TRBV5-5 and J usage is TRBJ1-6; D uncertain. The CDR3 is 14 residues long. The V gene lost 4 bases and the J gene lost 0 bases, with 5 bases spanning the gap. The germline V gene has CDR1 SGHKS and CDR2 YYEKEE (reference sequence). The CDR3 region is CASSGSSYNSPLHF. CDR3 coding DNA: TGTGCCAGCAGCGGTAGCTCCTATAATTCACCCCTCCACTTT.

The rearrangement joins TRBV4-2 to TRBJ2-3, with TRBD2 matching 8 bases. This CDR3 has 14 residues. The V and J ends lost 10 bases and 0 bases, in that order; junction bases with no gene match: 6. Germline loops: CDR1 LGHNA, CDR2 YNFKEQ. CDR3 DNA: TGTGCCACCCGGGAGGGGGGGAGCACAGATACGCAGTATTTT. Its translation is CATREGGSTDTQYF.